This TCR beta chain emerged from a study of blood T cell repertoires in COVID-19. Study-wide background: The samples span acute and convalescent COVID-19 from the United States, Italy and Spain. The cDNA or gDNA used as material had been derived from T cells, B-cell-depleted T cells, or PBMCs.

As processed by the authors: Amplification of reference gene primers provided the estimated nucleated cell counts. Sequencing used immunoSEQ multiplex PCR; TCRdb keeps in-frame clones, though not all of them. V, J and clone size were drawn from that table, and D and trimming were deduced from the DNA. The sample contains about 150,000 clones, roughly 80% of which appear only once. The Seattle patients, enrolled during active infection, were followed longitudinally. Specimen: peripheral blood. The source is a woman aged 55-69 years with COVID-19, enrolled during active disease.

The CDR3 reads CASTSRGAVEKLFF. In DNA form, the CDR3 reads TGTGCCAGCACCTCCAGGGGAGCCGTGGAAAAACTGTTTTTT. The chain links TRBV6-5 to TRBJ1-4, with D possibly matching TRBD1 (6 bases). Trimming removed 7 bases at V and 8 bases at J, with 17 bases between. This CDR3 spans 14 amino acids. The V gene's germline CDR1 is MNHEY and CDR2 SVGAGI.